A single TCR beta chain is shown here with its context. These data originate in a study of cytomegalovirus exposure and HLA in healthy donors. There are 15 residues in the CDR3. V dropped 2 bases and J dropped 3; count of bases not matched to a gene: 7. Germline V CDR1 and CDR2: SGHRS, YFSETQ. TCRdb's table, derived via immunoSEQ multiplex PCR, lists solely in-frame clones and lacks some. The sample holds 67,000 or so clones, roughly 94% seen once. This receptor was identified in a man between 18 and 29 years old in good health and CMV-seropositive. Sequenced input: PBMCs. This sequence joins TRBV5-1 and TRBJ1-2, with 7 bases fitting TRBD1. The DNA of the CDR3 is TGCGCCAGCAGCTTAGAAGGGGGCGCCCACTATGGCTACACCTTC. Encoded protein: CASSLEGGAHYGYTF.